This TCR beta chain comes out of a study of control samples from healthy donors and cancer patients. CDR3 length equals 15 residues. Germline CDR1 is SGHRS and CDR2 is YFSETQ. The ends were cut back, 5 bases at V and 0 bases at J, with 11 bases in the middle. Clones were sequenced by immunoSEQ multiplex PCR, and TCRdb holds only the in-frame ones, with some missing. The sample gives about 89,000 clones, roughly 86% of which show up once; roughly 21% is in the top ten. This receptor was obtained from a man in his thirties or forties in good health. The chain combines TRBV5-1 with TRBJ1-4; D perhaps matches TRBD1 (5 bases). Sample: blood. The CDR3 DNA follows: TGCGCCAGCAGTCCAGGGACCACAACTAATGAAAAACTGTTTTTT. Amino acids: CASSPGTTTNEKLFF.